This T cell receptor beta chain stems from a study of T cell responses to AZD1222 COVID-19 vaccine. Study results and caveats: Spike-spanning, vaccine-associated CD4 TCRs were dominant at 160-218 and 743-854.

Assay: immunoSEQ multiplex PCR; the TCRdb copy retains only in-frame clones and omits some. The profile shows some 140,000 clones, roughly nine tenths of them singletons. This CDR3 region has 14 residues. Germline V gives CDR1 SGHTA, CDR2 FQGNSA. The V end lost 5 bases, the J end lost 6 bases, and 14 bases lay between the germline ends. Worth noting for this clone: The antigen is undetermined.

This chain joins TRBV7-2 and TRBJ1-5; tentatively, D is TRBD1 (6 bases). Sequences were derived from peripheral blood, sampled on day 0 of MenACWY control vaccination. This TCR derives from an adult in good health. In nucleotides, the CDR3 is TGTGCCAGCAGCCCTCAACAGGGTAGTCAGCCCCAGCATTTT. It yields the protein CASSPQQGSQPQHF.